These T cell receptor beta chains were read from a single sample in a study of Ad26.COV2.S vaccination and SARS-CoV-2 variants. The data were produced by immunoSEQ multiplex PCR, yet TCRdb's version contains in-frame clones alone and is incomplete. Among about 280,000 clones listed, 70% to 90% were seen once. Material: peripheral blood, obtained in a trial of Ad26.COV2.S vaccine versus placebo. Receptors originate from a person aged 18-60 years who received the Ad26.COV2.S COVID-19 vaccine or a placebo. CDR3s include the opening cysteine and the closing phenylalanine or tryptophan. A D gene is named only where the DNA matches it firmly. The size entry is marked missing in some rows and otherwise reads once, few, many or a size class.

clone_size,j_call,d_call,v_call,cdr3_aa,cdr3_nt
-,TRBJ1-1,-,TRBV13,CASSLTVGLQAEAFF,TGTGCCAGCAGCTTAACTGTCGGTCTTCAGGCTGAAGCTTTCTTT
-,TRBJ1-1,-,TRBV6-5,CASSYAGVRLGAFF,TGTGCCAGCAGTTACGCAGGGGTGAGGCTGGGAGCTTTCTTT
-,TRBJ2-7,-,TRBV6-5,CASRLRGMNEQYF,TGTGCCAGCAGATTACGGGGGATGAACGAGCAGTACTTC
-,TRBJ2-3,TRBD2,TRBV9,CASSETGLVGTDTQYF,TGTGCCAGCAGCGAAACGGGACTAGTGGGCACAGATACGCAGTATTTT
-,TRBJ1-6,-,TRBV18,CASSPREPRDNSPLHF,TGTGCCAGCTCACCACGGGAACCGAGGGATAATTCACCCCTCCACTTT
-,TRBJ2-1,-,TRBV6-5,CASSRDNYNEQFF,TGTGCCAGCAGCCGGGACAACTACAATGAGCAGTTCTTC
-,TRBJ2-5,-,TRBV19,CASSTQGDPETQYF,TGTGCCAGTAGTACCCAAGGGGACCCGGAGACCCAGTACTTC
-,TRBJ1-5,-,TRBV12-5,CASAIESNQPQHF,TGTGCTAGTGCCATAGAGAGCAATCAGCCCCAGCATTTT
-,TRBJ2-7,-,TRBV7-8,CASSSMAGVSYEQYF,TGTGCCAGCAGCTCCATGGCGGGTGTCTCCTACGAGCAGTACTTC
-,TRBJ2-5,-,TRBV28,CASSPDRIQETQYF,TGTGCCAGCAGCCCAGACAGGATCCAAGAGACCCAGTACTTC
-,TRBJ2-3,-,TRBV7-2,CASILRVGSTDTQYF,TGTGCCAGCATCCTCCGGGTGGGGAGCACAGATACGCAGTATTTT
few,TRBJ2-7,TRBD1,TRBV18,CASSPAGQGYEQYF,TGTGCCAGCTCACCAGCAGGACAGGGCTACGAGCAGTACTTC
-,TRBJ1-3,TRBD1,TRBV6-5,CASSLTGDERNTIYF,TGTGCCAGCAGCCTGACAGGGGACGAGAGAAACACCATATATTTT
-,TRBJ2-5,-,TRBV5-1,CASSFVLSSPQETQYF,TGCGCCAGCAGCTTCGTCCTTTCCAGTCCACAAGAGACCCAGTACTTC
-,TRBJ2-1,TRBD1,TRBV30,CAWSYGDRDEDEQFF,TGTGCCTGGAGTTACGGGGACAGGGATGAGGATGAGCAGTTCTTC
-,TRBJ2-7,-,TRBV3-1/TRBV3-2,CASSPLRAISYEQYF,TGTGCCAGCAGCCCACTCAGGGCAATCTCCTACGAGCAGTACTTC
-,TRBJ2-1,-,TRBV27,CASRPPVPSYNEQFF,TGTGCCAGCAGGCCGCCCGTTCCTTCCTACAATGAGCAGTTCTTC
-,TRBJ1-3,TRBD1,TRBV6-5,CASSFGTGGSGNTIYF,TGTGCCAGCAGTTTCGGAACAGGGGGCTCTGGAAACACCATATATTTT
-,TRBJ1-2,TRBD1,TRBV7-2,CASSLEGAAGYTF,TGTGCCAGCAGCTTAGAGGGGGCAGCCGGCTACACCTTC
-,TRBJ1-2,-,TRBV28,CASSLSFRGIYGYTF,TGTGCCAGCAGTTTAAGCTTTCGTGGCATTTATGGCTACACCTTC
-,TRBJ2-3,-,TRBV6-5,CATSRLADTQYF,TGTGCCACCTCACGACTAGCAGATACGCAGTATTTT
-,TRBJ1-2,-,TRBV6-5,CASSYREQGYGYTF,TGTGCCAGCAGTTACAGGGAACAGGGCTATGGCTACACCTTC
-,TRBJ2-1,-,TRBV2,CASSVDRNEQFF,TGTGCCAGCAGTGTCGACAGGAATGAGCAGTTCTTC
-,TRBJ2-3,-,TRBV7-8,CASSLVASLPDTQYF,TGTGCCAGCAGCTTAGTTGCTAGCCTTCCAGATACGCAGTATTTT
-,TRBJ2-7,-,TRBV3-1/TRBV3-2,CASSRTNFYEQYF,TGTGCCAGCAGCCGCACCAACTTCTACGAGCAGTACTTC
once,TRBJ1-3,TRBD1,TRBV25-1,CASRPQGAAGNTIYF,TGTGCCAGCAGACCACAGGGGGCGGCTGGAAACACCATATATTTT
-,TRBJ2-3,-,TRBV3-1/TRBV3-2,CASSSQGGADTQYF,TGTGCCAGCAGCTCTCAGGGGGGCGCAGATACGCAGTATTTT
-,TRBJ2-5,-,TRBV4-1,CASSQGPQETQYF,TGCGCCAGCAGCCAGGGCCCCCAAGAGACCCAGTACTTC
-,TRBJ1-5,TRBD1,TRBV7-9,CASSLVVGQINQPQHF,TGTGCCAGCAGCTTAGTTGTGGGACAGATTAATCAGCCCCAGCATTTT
-,TRBJ1-4,-,TRBV5-1,CASSLEQLNEKLFF,TGCGCCAGCAGCTTGGAACAGTTGAATGAAAAACTGTTTTTT
many,TRBJ1-1,-,TRBV2,CASSERGGGRTEAFF,TGTGCCAGCAGTGAAAGGGGCGGGGGGCGGACTGAAGCTTTCTTT
-,TRBJ2-7,-,TRBV21-1,CASSKVRSGRSHEQYF,TGTGCCAGCAGCAAAGTACGTAGCGGGAGATCCCACGAGCAGTACTTC
once,TRBJ1-1,-,TRBV5-4,CASSLTGLNTEAFF,TGTGCCAGCAGCCTTACAGGCCTTAACACTGAAGCTTTCTTT
-,TRBJ1-4,TRBD1,TRBV2,CASSGQGANEKLFF,TGTGCCAGCAGTGGACAGGGGGCGAATGAAAAACTGTTTTTT
-,TRBJ2-5,-,TRBV2,CASSEPQGVIETQYF,TGTGCCAGCAGTGAACCTCAGGGAGTGATAGAGACCCAGTACTTC
-,TRBJ2-1,TRBD1,TRBV11-1,CASSQGQGSGEQFF,TGTGCCAGCAGCCAGGGACAGGGAAGCGGTGAGCAGTTCTTC